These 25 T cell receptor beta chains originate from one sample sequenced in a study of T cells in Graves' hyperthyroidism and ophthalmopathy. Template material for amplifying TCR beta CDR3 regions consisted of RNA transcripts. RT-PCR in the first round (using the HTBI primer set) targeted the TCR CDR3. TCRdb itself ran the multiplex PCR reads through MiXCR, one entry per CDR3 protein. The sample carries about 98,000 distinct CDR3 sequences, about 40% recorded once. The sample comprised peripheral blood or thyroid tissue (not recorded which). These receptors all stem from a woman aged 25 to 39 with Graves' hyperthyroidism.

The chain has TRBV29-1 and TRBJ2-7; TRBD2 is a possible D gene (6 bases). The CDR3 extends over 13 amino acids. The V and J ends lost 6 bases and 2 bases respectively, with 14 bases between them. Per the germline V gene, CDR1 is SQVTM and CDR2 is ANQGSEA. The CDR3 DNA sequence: TGCAGCGTGACCGGGACTGGTCCCTACGAGCAGTACTTC. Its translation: CSVTGTGPYEQYF.

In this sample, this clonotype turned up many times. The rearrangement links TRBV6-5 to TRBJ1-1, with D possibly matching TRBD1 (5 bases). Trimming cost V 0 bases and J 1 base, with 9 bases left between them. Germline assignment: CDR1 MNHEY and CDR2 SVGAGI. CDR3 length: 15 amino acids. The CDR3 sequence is CASSYSWGRNTEAFF. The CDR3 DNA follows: TGTGCCAGCAGTTACTCTTGGGGGAGGAACACTGAAGCTTTCTTT.

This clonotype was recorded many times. The CDR3 loop reads CSARDWGGFTEAFF. The CDR3 nucleotides are TGCAGTGCTAGAGATTGGGGGGGATTCACTGAAGCTTTCTTT. The chain recombines TRBV20-1 with TRBJ1-1, with TRBD1 as a possible D gene (5 bases). With 0 bases removed from V and 4 bases from J, the gap between germline ends came to 12 bases. CDR1 is DFQATT and CDR2 is SNEGSKA in the germline V gene (reference sequence). This CDR3 contains 14 residues.

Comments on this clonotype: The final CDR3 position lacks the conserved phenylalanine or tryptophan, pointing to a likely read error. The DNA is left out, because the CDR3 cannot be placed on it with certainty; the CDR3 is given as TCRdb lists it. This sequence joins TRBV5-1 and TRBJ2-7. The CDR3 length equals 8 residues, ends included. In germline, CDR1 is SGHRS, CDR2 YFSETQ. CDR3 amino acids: CASNEQSY.

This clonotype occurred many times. The CDR3 nucleotides read TGCGCCAGCAGCTTAAACAGGGGTTCCTACGAGCAGTACTTC. Protein sequence: CASSLNRGSYEQYF. The chain employs TRBV5-1 and TRBJ2-7, with 7 bases aligning to TRBD1. Germline trimming cut 2 bases from V and 1 base from J; bases unmatched to any gene: 3. The CDR3 runs to 14 residues. Germline CDR1 is SGHRS and CDR2 is YFSETQ.

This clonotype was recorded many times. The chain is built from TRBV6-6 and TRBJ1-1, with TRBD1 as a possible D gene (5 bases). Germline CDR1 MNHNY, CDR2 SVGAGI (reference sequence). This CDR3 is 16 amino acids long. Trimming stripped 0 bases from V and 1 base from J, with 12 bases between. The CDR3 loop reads CASSYSRAGGNTEAFF. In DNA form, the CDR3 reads TGTGCCAGCAGTTACTCGAGGGCGGGGGGGAACACTGAAGCTTTCTTT.

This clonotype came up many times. The CDR3 here is CASRSIGTGELFF. The CDR3 nucleotides read TGTGCCAGCAGGTCTATAGGCACCGGGGAGCTGTTTTTT. The chain has TRBV7-2 and TRBJ2-2; D remains ambiguous. The germline gives CDR1 SGHTA, CDR2 FQGNSA. CDR3 length: 13 amino acids. Trimming stripped 6 bases from V and 4 bases from J, with 9 bases between.

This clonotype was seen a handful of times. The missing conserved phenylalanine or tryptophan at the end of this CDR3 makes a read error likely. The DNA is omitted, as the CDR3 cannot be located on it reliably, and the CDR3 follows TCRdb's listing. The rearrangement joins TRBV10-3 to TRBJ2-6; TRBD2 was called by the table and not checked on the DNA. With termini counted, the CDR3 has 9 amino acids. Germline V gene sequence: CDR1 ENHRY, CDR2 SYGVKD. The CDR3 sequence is CAISALAGA.

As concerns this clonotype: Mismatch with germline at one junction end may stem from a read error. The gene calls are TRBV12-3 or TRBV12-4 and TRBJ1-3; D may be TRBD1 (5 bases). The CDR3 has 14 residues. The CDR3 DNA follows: TGTGCCAGCAGTTTTGCGGGGACTGGAAACACCACATATTTT. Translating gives CASSFAGTGNTTYF.

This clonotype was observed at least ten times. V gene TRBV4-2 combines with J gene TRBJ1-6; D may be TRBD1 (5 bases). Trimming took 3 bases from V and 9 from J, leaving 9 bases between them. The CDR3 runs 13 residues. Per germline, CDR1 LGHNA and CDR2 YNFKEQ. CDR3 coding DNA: TGTGCCAGCAGCCACCCTGGGGGTTCACCCCTCCACTTT. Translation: CASSHPGGSPLHF.

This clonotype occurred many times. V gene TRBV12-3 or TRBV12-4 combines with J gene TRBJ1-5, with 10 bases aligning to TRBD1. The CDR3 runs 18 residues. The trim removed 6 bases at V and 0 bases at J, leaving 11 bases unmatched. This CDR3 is CASRSGQGGSYSNQPQHF. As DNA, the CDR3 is TGTGCCAGCAGATCTGGACAGGGGGGGTCCTATAGCAATCAGCCCCAGCATTTT.

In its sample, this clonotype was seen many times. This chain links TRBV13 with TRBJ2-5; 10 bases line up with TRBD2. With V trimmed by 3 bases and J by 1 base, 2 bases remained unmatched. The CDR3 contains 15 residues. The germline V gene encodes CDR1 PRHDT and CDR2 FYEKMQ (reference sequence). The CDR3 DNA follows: TGTGCCAGCAGCTTGGGACTAGCGCCCCAAGAGACCCAGTACTTC. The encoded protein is CASSLGLAPQETQYF.

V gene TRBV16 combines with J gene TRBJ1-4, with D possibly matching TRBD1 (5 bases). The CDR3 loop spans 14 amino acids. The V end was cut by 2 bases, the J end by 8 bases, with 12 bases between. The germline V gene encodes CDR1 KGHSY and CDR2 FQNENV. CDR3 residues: CASSQDQGREKLFF. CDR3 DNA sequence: TGTGCCAGCAGCCAAGATCAGGGTCGCGAAAAACTGTTTTTT.

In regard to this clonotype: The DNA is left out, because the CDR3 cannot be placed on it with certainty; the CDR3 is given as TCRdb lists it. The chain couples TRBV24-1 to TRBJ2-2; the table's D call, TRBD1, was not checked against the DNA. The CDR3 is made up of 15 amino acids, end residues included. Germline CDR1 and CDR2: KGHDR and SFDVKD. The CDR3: CANDRDASGPGSCFF.

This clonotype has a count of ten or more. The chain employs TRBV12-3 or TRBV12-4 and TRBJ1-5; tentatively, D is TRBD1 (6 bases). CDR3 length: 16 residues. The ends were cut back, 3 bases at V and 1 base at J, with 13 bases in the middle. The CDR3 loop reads CASSLSVGGSNQPQHF. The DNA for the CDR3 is TGTGCCAGCAGTTTGAGTGTAGGGGGGAGCAATCAGCCCCAGCATTTT.

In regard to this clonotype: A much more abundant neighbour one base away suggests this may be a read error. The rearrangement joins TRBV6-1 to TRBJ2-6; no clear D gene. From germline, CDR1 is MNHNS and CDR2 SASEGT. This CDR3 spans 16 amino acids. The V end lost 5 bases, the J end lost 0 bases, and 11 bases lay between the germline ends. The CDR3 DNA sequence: TGTGCCAGCAGTTTACACATAACCTCTGGGGCCAACGTCCTGACTTTC. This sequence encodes CASSLHITSGANVLTF.

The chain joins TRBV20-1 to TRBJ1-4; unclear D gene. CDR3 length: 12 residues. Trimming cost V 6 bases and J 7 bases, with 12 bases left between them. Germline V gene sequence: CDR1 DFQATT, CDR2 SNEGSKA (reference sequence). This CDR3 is CSAALTREKLFF. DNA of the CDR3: TGCAGTGCAGCCCTGACGCGTGAAAAACTGTTTTTT.

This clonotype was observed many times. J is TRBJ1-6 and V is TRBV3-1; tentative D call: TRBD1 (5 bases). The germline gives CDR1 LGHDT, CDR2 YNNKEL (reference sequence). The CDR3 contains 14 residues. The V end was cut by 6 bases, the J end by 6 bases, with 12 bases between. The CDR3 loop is CASRLGHPNSPLHF. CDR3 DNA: TGTGCCAGCAGGCTCGGACACCCTAATTCACCCCTCCACTTT.

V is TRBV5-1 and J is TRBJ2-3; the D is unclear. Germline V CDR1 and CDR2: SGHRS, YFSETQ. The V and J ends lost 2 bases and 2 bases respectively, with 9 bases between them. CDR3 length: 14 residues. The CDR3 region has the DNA TGCGCCAGCAGCTTTACAGACGACACAGATACGCAGTATTTT. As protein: CASSFTDDTDTQYF.

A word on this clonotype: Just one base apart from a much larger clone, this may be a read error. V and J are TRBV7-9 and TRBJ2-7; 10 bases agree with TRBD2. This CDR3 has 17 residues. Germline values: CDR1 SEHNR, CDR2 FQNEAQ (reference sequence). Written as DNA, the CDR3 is TGTGCCACCAGCCACAGTAAAAGCGGGGGGGCCTCCTACGAGCAGTACTTC. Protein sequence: CATSHSKSGGASYEQYF. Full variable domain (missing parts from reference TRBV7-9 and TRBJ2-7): DTGVSQNPRHKITKRGQNVTFRCDPISEHNRLYWYRQTLGQGPEFLTYFQNEAQLEKSRLLSDRFSAERPKGSFSTLEIQRTEQGDSAMYLCATSHSKSGGASYEQYFGPGTRLTVT.

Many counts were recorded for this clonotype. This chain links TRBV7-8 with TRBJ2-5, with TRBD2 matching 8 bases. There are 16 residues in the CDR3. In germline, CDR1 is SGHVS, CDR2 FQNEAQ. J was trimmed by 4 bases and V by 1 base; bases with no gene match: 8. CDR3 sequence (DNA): TGTGCCAGCAGCTTAGTAGAGCGGGAGTGGGGAGAGACCCAGTACTTC. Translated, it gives CASSLVEREWGETQYF.

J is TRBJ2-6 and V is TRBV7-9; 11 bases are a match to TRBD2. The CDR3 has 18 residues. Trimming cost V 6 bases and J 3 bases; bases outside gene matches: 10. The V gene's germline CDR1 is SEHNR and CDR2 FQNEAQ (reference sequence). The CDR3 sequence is CASSHLAGGPDGANVLTF. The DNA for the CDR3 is TGTGCCAGCAGTCATTTAGCGGGAGGGCCGGATGGGGCCAACGTCCTGACTTTC.

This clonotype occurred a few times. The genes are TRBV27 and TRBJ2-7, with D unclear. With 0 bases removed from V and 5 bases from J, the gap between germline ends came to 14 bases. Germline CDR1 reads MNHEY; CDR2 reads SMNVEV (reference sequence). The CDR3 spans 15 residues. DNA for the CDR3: TGTGCCAGCAGTTTATCGTCGGACCCTATAGACGAGCAGTACTTC. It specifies CASSLSSDPIDEQYF.

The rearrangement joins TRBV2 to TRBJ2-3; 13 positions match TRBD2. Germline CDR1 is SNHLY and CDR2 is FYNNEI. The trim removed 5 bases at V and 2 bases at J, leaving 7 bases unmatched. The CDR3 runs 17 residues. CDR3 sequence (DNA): TGTGCCAGCAGTTCTCTCACTAGCGGGAGGGTCACAGATACGCAGTATTTT. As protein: CASSSLTSGRVTDTQYF.

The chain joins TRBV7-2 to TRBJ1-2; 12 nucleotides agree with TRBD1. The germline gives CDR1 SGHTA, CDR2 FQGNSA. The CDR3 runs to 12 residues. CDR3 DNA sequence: TGTGTCGGGACAGGGGGCAATTATGGCTACACCTTC. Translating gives CVGTGGNYGYTF.